This T cell receptor (beta chain) is from a study of T cell responses to AZD1222 COVID-19 vaccine. A remark on this clone: Its antigen is still unknown.

Repertoires were generated with immunoSEQ multiplex PCR, while TCRdb's copy carries only in-frame clones and drops some. The sample has 100,000 or so clones; 90% to 95% are singletons. Trimming took 2 bases from V and 1 from J; bases not matched to a gene: 0. Per germline, CDR1 SGDLS and CDR2 YYNGEE. The length of the CDR3 is 14 residues. Study-level points and caveats: CD4 TCRs linked to vaccination spanned spike, dominating at 160-218 and 743-854. Spike-specific TCR breadth and depth rose after two AZD1222 doses. Variant regions that are unmutated are reportedly the target of nearly half of spike-specific TCRs. Most donors were white British, females outnumbered males, and clonal diversity was possibly underestimated.

The origin of this receptor is an adult who received the AZD1222 COVID-19 vaccine. The chain recombines TRBV9 with TRBJ2-4, with TRBD2 identical over 7 bases. The sample consisted of peripheral blood, taken 28 days after the second AZD1222 dose. The CDR3 DNA is TGTGCCAGCAGCGTCGGGGGGGCCAAAAACATTCAGTACTTC. Encoded protein: CASSVGGAKNIQYF. The complete variable domain, with remaining parts taken from reference TRBV9 and TRBJ2-4, reads DSGVTQTPKHLITATGQRVTLRCSPRSGDLSVYWYQQSLDQGLQFLIQYYNGEERAKGNILERFSAQQFPDLHSELNLSSLELGDSALYFCASSVGGAKNIQYFGAGTRLSVL.